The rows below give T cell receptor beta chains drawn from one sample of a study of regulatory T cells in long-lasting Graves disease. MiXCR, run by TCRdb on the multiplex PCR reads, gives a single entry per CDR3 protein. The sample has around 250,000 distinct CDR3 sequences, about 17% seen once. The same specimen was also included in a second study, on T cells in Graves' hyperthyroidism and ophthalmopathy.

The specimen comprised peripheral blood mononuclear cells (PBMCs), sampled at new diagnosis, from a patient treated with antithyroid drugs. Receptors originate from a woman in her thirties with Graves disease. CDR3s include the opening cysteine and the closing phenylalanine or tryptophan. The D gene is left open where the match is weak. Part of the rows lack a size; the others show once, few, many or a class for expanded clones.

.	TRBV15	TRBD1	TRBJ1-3	TGTGCCACCAGCAGGACAGGGGGCGTTTTCGCTGGAAACACCATATATTTT	CATSRTGGVFAGNTIYF
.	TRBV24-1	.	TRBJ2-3	TGTGCCACCAGTGATACTAGACAGACAGATACGCAGTATTTT	CATSDTRQTDTQYF
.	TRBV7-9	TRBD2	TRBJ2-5	TGTGCCAGCAGCCCCACCCGGGCTAGCGGGGAAGAGACCCAGTACTTC	CASSPTRASGEETQYF
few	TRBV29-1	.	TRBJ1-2	TGCAGCGTCAAGACAGGAGAATATGGCTACACCTTC	CSVKTGEYGYTF
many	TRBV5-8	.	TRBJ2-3	TGTGCCAGCAGCTTGGCTCAGGCAATTTACACAGATACGCAGTATTTT	CASSLAQAIYTDTQYF
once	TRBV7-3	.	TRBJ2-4	TGTGCCAGCAGCTTAGGTCCCGGGGGGCAGGGGTTGGACATTCAGTACTTC	CASSLGPGGQGLDIQYF
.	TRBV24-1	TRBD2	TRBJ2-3	TGTGCCACCAGTGCTCGGGGACTAGCGGGGGGCACAGATACGCAGTATTTT	CATSARGLAGGTDTQYF
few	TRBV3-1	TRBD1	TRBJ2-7	TGTGCCAGCAGCCGACTATATGGAAGGACAGGGGACCACGAGCAGTACTTC	CASSRLYGRTGDHEQYF
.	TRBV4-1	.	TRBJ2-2	TGCGCCAGCAGCCAAGTTGATATGGGGTTCTCGACCGGGGAGCTGTTTTTT	CASSQVDMGFSTGELFF
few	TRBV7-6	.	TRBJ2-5	TGTGCCAGCAGCTTTCTCCCGGTTGGGGAGACCCAGTACTTC	CASSFLPVGETQYF
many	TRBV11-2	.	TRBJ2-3	TGCGCCAGCAGCTTTTCCCCCGGCATCAGCACAGATACGCAGTATTTT	CASSFSPGISTDTQYF
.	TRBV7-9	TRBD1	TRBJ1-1	TGTGCCAGCAGATTGAACAGGGGGCGGAACACTGAAGCTTTCTTT	CASRLNRGRNTEAFF
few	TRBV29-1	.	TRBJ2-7	TGCAGCTACTCCGAGCGCTACGAGCAGTACTTC	CSYSERYEQYF
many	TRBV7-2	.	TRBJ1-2	TGTGCCAGCAGCTTAGGAATCCAGGACCCGCACACCTTC	CASSLGIQDPHTF
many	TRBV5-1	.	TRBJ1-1	TGCGCCAGCAGCTTGGCCTTCTCGGGCGCGAACACTGAAGCTTTCTTT	CASSLAFSGANTEAFF
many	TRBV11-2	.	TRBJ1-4	TGTGCCAGCAGCGACCAAAATGAAAAACTGTTTTTT	CASSDQNEKLFF
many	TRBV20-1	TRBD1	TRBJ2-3	TGCAGTGCTAGAGATTTGAAGGGGGCGTTTGAGATGAGGGATACGCAGTATTTT	CSARDLKGAFEMRDTQYF
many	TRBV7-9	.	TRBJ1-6	TGTGCCAGCAGCCTCCGAGCCGGGACAACGTTGTCCCTTTATAATTCACCCCTCCACTTT	CASSLRAGTTLSLYNSPLHF
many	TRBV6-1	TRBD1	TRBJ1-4	TGTGCCAGCCGCAGGGGACAGGGAGAAAAACTGTTTTTT	CASRRGQGEKLFF
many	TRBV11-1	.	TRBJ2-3	TGTGCCAGCAGCTTAATCCCCTCCACAGATACGCAGTATTTT	CASSLIPSTDTQYF
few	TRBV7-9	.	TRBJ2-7	TGTGCCAGCAGCTTCCGGGACACCGCCTACGAGCAGTACTTC	CASSFRDTAYEQYF
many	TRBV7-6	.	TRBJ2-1	TGTGCCAGCAGCTTAGCCCGGGGTCGGGACAATGAGCAGTTCTTC	CASSLARGRDNEQFF
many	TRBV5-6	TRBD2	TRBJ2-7	TGTGCCAGCAGCCGAGGACTAGCGGGGATCTCCTACGAGCAGTACTTC	CASSRGLAGISYEQYF
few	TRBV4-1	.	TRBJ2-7	TGCGCCAGCAGCCAAGGAGGAAGGAGTACTTACGAGCAGTACTTC	CASSQGGRSTYEQYF
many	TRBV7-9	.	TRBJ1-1	TGTGCCAGCAGCTTAGTAGGACCCAAAGAAGCTTTCTTT	CASSLVGPKEAFF
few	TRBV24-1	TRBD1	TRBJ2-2	TGTGCCACCAGTGATGCCGGGACAGGGGGTGGCGGGGAGCTGTTTTTT	CATSDAGTGGGGELFF
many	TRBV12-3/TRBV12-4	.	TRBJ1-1	TGTGCCAGCTGTCCCAATACAGGGTTGGACACTGAAGCTTTCTTT	CASCPNTGLDTEAFF
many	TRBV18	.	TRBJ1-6	TGTGCCAGCTCACCTCTCGGTATAATGGATAATTCACCCCTCCACTTT	CASSPLGIMDNSPLHF
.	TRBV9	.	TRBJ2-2	TGTGCCAGCAGCGCCCTAGGGGGGGCAGGTGAGACCGGGGAGCTGTTTTTT	CASSALGGAGETGELFF
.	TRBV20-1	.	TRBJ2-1	TGCAGTGGGGCCGGAAACAATGAGCAGTTCTTC	CSGAGNNEQFF
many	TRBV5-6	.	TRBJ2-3	TGTGCCAGCAGCTCGGTGGGGTATCGCACAGATACGCAGTATTTT	CASSSVGYRTDTQYF
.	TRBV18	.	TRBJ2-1	TGTGCCAGCTCACCACCGTACGACTCAGGGAATGAGCAGTTCTTC	CASSPPYDSGNEQFF
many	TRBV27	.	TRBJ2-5	TGTGCCAGCAAGCCGGACAGCGATTACCAAGAGACCCAGTACTTC	CASKPDSDYQETQYF
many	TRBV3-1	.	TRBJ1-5	TGTGCCAGCAGTGACAGTTTGGGCCTGAATCAGCCCCAGCATTTT	CASSDSLGLNQPQHF
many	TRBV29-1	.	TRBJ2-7	TGCAGCGTTGAAGTTGCACAGGGACGGTTCCACGAGCAGTACTTC	CSVEVAQGRFHEQYF
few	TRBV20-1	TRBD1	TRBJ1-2	TGCAGTGCCAGGGGGGAGGGGGCGCGGGGCTACACCTTC	CSARGEGARGYTF
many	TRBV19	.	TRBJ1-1	TGTGCCAGTAGTATCGGTCGGTTAAACACTGAAGCTTTCTTT	CASSIGRLNTEAFF
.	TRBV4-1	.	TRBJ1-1	TGCGCCAGCAGCCAGGACACAGACACTGAAGCTTTCTTT	CASSQDTDTEAFF
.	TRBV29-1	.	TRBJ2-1	TGCAGCGTAGAAGAATTCTACAATGAGCAGTTCTTC	CSVEEFYNEQFF
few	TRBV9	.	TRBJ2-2	TGTGCCAGCAGCGTGACAGGAAGGAACACCGGGGAGCTGTTTTTT	CASSVTGRNTGELFF
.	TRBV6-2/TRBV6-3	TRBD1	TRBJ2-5	TGTGCCAGCAGTGTTAAGACAGGGGAAGAGACCCAGTACTTC	CASSVKTGEETQYF
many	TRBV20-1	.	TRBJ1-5	TGCAGTGCTAGAGCCCGGGGACCGAGCAATCAGCCCCAGCATTTT	CSARARGPSNQPQHF
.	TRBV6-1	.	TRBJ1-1	TGTGCCAGCACCCCCCGATGGGTGAACACTGAAGCTTTCTTT	CASTPRWVNTEAFF
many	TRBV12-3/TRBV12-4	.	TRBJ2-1	TGTGCCAGCAGTTTCGGAGGGGTCAATGAGCAGTTCTTC	CASSFGGVNEQFF
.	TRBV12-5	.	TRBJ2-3	TGTGCTAGTGGTTTTAACAGTTTCGGTACGCAGTATTTT	CASGFNSFGTQYF
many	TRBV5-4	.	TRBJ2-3	TGTGCCAGCAGCTTGGAGATCGGGAGCGGCACAGATACGCAGTATTTT	CASSLEIGSGTDTQYF